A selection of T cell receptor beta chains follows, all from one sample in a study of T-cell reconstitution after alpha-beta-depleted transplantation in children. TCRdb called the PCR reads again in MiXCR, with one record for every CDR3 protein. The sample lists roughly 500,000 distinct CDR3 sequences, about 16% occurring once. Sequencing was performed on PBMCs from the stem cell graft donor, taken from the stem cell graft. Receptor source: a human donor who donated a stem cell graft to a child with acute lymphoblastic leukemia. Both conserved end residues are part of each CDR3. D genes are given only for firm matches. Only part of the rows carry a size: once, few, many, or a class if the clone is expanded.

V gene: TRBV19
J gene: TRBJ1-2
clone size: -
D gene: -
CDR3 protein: CASSIVGTAYGYTF
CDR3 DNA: TGTGCCAGTAGTATCGTTGGGACCGCCTATGGCTACACCTTC

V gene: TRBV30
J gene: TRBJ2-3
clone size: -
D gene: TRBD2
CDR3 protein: CAWTIGTSGADTQYF
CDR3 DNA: TGTGCCTGGACCATCGGGACTAGCGGGGCAGATACGCAGTATTTT

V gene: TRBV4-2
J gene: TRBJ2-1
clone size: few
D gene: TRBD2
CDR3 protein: CASSPRLARVNEQFF
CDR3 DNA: TGTGCCAGCAGCCCCAGACTAGCGAGGGTCAATGAGCAGTTCTTC

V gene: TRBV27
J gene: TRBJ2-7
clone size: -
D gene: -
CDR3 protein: CASSTGRVAYEQYF
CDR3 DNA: TGTGCCAGCAGTACCGGACGAGTTGCCTACGAGCAGTACTTC

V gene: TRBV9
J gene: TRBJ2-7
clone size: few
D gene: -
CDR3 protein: CASSAFEGAEQYF
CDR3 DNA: TGTGCCAGCAGCGCCTTTGAGGGCGCCGAGCAGTACTTC

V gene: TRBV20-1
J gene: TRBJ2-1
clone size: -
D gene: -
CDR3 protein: CSARDLVRNEQFF
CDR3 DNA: TGCAGTGCTAGAGACCTGGTCCGCAATGAGCAGTTCTTC

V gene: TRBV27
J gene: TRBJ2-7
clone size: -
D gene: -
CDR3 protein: CASSPMDRRAYEQYF
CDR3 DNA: TGTGCCAGCAGTCCGATGGACAGGAGGGCCTACGAGCAGTACTTC

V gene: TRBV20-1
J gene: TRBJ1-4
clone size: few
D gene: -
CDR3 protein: CSAREGQWGGEKLFF
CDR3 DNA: TGCAGTGCTAGAGAAGGACAATGGGGCGGTGAAAAACTGTTTTTT

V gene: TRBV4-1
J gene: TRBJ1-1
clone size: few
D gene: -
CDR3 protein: CASSQLPGEYTEAFF
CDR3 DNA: TGCGCCAGCAGCCAATTACCGGGGGAGTACACTGAAGCTTTCTTT

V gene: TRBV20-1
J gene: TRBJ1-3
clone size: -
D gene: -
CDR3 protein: CSAPSTGPGNTIYF
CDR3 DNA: TGCAGTGCTCCCTCCACAGGGCCTGGAAACACCATATATTTT

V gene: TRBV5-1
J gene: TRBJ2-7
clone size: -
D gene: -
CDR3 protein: CASSLVSLTHEQYF
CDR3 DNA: TGCGCCAGCAGCTTGGTTTCATTGACCCACGAGCAGTACTTC

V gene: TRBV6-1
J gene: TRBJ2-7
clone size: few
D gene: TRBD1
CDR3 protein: CASSPGTGKTYEQYF
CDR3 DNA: TGTGCCAGCAGCCCCGGGACAGGGAAAACCTACGAGCAGTACTTC

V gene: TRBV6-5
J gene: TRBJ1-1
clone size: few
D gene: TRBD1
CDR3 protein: CASSSTGQGAYTEAFF
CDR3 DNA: TGTGCCAGCAGTTCAACGGGACAGGGGGCGTACACTGAAGCTTTCTTT

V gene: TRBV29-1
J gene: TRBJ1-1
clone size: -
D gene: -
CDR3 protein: CSVSQTGGTEAFF
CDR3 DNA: TGCAGCGTTAGCCAAACTGGGGGCACTGAAGCTTTCTTT

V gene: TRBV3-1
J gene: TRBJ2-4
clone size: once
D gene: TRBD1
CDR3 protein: CAIWPDRGPYKAKNIQYF
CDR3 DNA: TGTGCCATCTGGCCCGACAGGGGGCCGTATAAAGCCAAAAACATTCAGTACTTC

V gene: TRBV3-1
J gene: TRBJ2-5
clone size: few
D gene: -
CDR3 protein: CASSQVGPQETQYF
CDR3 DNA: TGTGCCAGCAGCCAAGTTGGTCCGCAAGAGACCCAGTACTTC

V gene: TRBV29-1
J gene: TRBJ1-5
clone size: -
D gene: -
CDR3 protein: CSVGYSGRQHF
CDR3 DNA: TGCAGCGTTGGCTATTCCGGCAGACAGCATTTT

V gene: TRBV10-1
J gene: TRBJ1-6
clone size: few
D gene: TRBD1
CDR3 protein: CAREDRDSPLHF
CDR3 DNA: TGCGCCAGAGAAGACAGGGATTCACCCCTCCACTTT

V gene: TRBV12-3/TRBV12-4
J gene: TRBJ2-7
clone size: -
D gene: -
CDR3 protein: CASSSQGSVGYEQYF
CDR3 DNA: TGTGCCAGCAGTTCCCAGGGGTCGGTGGGCTACGAGCAGTACTTC

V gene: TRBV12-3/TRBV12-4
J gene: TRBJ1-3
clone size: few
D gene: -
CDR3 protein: CASREQGLVGNTIYF
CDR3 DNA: TGTGCCAGCAGGGAGCAGGGCCTCGTTGGAAACACCATATATTTT

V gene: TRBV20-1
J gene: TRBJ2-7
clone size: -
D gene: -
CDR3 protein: CSAVRENEQYF
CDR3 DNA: TGCAGTGCTGTAAGGGAAAACGAGCAGTACTTC

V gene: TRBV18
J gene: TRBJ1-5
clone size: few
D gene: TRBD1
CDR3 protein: CASSPLGQGGGQPQHF
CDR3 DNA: TGTGCCAGCTCACCACTTGGACAGGGAGGGGGTCAGCCCCAGCATTTT

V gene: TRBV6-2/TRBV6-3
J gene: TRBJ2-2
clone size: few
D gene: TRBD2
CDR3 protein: CASSYFGLAGGPGGELFF
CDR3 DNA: TGTGCCAGCAGTTACTTTGGACTAGCGGGAGGGCCCGGCGGGGAGCTGTTTTTT

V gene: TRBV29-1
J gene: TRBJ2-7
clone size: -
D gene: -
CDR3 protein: CSVGGPQSYEQYF
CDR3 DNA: TGCAGCGTTGGAGGACCTCAATCCTACGAGCAGTACTTC

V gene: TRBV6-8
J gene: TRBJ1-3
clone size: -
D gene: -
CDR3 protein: CASSYFVRRSSGNTIYF
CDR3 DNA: TGTGCCAGCAGTTACTTTGTACGGCGAAGCTCTGGAAACACCATATATTTT

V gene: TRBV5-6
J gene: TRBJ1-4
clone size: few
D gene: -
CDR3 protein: CASSPPGPGALVF
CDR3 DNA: TGTGCCAGCAGCCCACCCGGACCGGGGGCTTTGGTTTTT

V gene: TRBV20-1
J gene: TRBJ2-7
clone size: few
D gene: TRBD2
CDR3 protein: CSARLLGLAGAYEQYF
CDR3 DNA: TGCAGTGCTAGGCTGCTGGGACTAGCGGGAGCGTACGAGCAGTACTTC